Below are 20 T cell receptor beta chains sequenced from a single sample in a study of blood T cells in healthy people across ages. Then a second PCR, running about 7 to 11 cycles, was carried out with a sample-barcoded 5' primer and a J-beta primer mix. TCRdb passed the 5' RACE reads through MiXCR, listing each CDR3 protein once. The sample contains some 900,000 distinct CDR3 sequences, around 26% of which appear only once. The specimen sequenced was blood. These receptors all come from a woman of 80 years or more in good health.

The sample holds many counts of this clonotype. This chain connects TRBV10-3 to TRBJ2-5; 10 bases match TRBD2. Germline V gene data show CDR1 as ENHRY and CDR2 as SYGVKD. This CDR3 region has 17 residues. J gave up 5 bases and V 5 bases, and 14 bases lay outside the gene matches. DNA for the CDR3: TGTGCCATCAGTCCACAGCGGGGGGGATTGGTGGGTGAGACCCAGTACTTC. This sequence encodes CAISPQRGGLVGETQYF.

This clonotype was detected ten times or more. V usage is TRBV7-2 and J usage is TRBJ1-2; D is ambiguous. This CDR3 has 13 residues. CDR1 is SGHTA, CDR2 FQGNSA, per germline. Trimming removed 5 bases at V and 1 base at J, with 8 bases between. CDR3 sequence (DNA): TGTGCCAGCAGCGAGCAGGTTAACTATGGCTACACCTTC. This gives the protein CASSEQVNYGYTF.

The chain is built from TRBV4-2 and TRBJ2-4; weak D call: TRBD2 (6 bases). The closer fit of TRBJ2-7 to the DNA end suggests the J call may be wrong. The CDR3 is 16 amino acids. In germline, CDR1 is LGHNA, CDR2 YNFKEQ. The CDR3 sequence: CASSQVGGTYAYEQYF. In nucleotides, the CDR3 is TGTGCCAGCAGCCAAGTCGGTGGGACTTACGCCTACGAGCAGTACTTC.

This clonotype was seen a handful of times. The V and J genes are TRBV29-1 and TRBJ2-7, with TRBD1 matching over 8 bases. Near its end, the DNA agrees better with TRBJ2-5, so the J call may be wrong. CDR3 length: 12 residues. CDR1 is SQVTM and CDR2 is ANQGSEA in the germline V gene. CDR3 protein: CSVETGEKTQYF. The CDR3 DNA reads as TGCAGCGTTGAGACAGGGGAAAAGACCCAGTACTTC.

Many counts were recorded for this clonotype. This chain joins TRBV12-3 or TRBV12-4 and TRBJ2-5; 7 bases match TRBD2. The J segment lost 5 bases and the V segment lost 4 bases, leaving 1 base of the junction unmatched. The CDR3 extends over 12 amino acids. Here the CDR3 reads CASSWEGETQYF. CDR3 bases: TGTGCCAGCAGTTGGGAGGGGGAGACCCAGTACTTC.

The table lists this clonotype with many counts. The V and J genes are TRBV6-1 and TRBJ1-2; the match to TRBD1 covers 9 bases. Looked up from germline, CDR1 is MNHNS and CDR2 is SASEGT. The CDR3 sequence is 13 residues long. V lost 10 bases, J lost 4 bases, and 7 bases stayed unmatched. The CDR3 region is CATTWDRVYGYTF. The CDR3 nucleotides read TGTGCCACCACCTGGGACAGGGTCTATGGCTACACCTTC.

This clonotype has more than one count but fewer than ten. The rearrangement links TRBV30 to TRBJ2-1, with 12 bases lining up with TRBD2. CDR3 length: 14 residues. Germline loops: CDR1 GTSNPN, CDR2 SVGIG (reference sequence). J lost 7 bases, V lost 3 bases, and 4 bases had no gene match. Here the CDR3 reads CAWRTSGGINEQFF. The CDR3 region has the DNA TGTGCCTGGAGGACTAGCGGGGGAATTAATGAGCAGTTCTTC.

The chain recombines TRBV11-3 with TRBJ1-1; no reliable D call. CDR3 length: 15 amino acids. The V gene's germline CDR1 is SGHNT and CDR2 YENEEA. V was trimmed by 3 bases and J by 2 bases, leaving 13 bases between them. In nucleotides, the CDR3 is TGTGCCAGCAGCTTTCGTCTAGGGCGCAACACTGAAGCTTTCTTT. Translated, it gives CASSFRLGRNTEAFF.

This clonotype was seen at least ten times. This chain links TRBV20-1 with TRBJ2-3; TRBD1 is a possible D gene (5 bases). CDR1 DFQATT and CDR2 SNEGSKA come from the germline V gene (reference sequence). Trimming removed 2 bases from V and 2 bases from J, with 11 bases in between. CDR3 size: 14 residues. The CDR3 nucleotides read TGCAGTGCTAGAAGGGGCCAGAACACAGATACGCAGTATTTT. This translates into CSARRGQNTDTQYF.

On this clonotype itself: The junction departs from the called germline gene at one end, perhaps through a read error. V and J are TRBV28 and TRBJ1-2; 8 bases align to TRBD1. CDR1 is MDHEN, CDR2 SYDVKM, per germline. The CDR3 extends over 15 amino acids. The CDR3, as DNA: TGTGCCAACAGTTCCCAGGGGGCGCAGAACTATGGCTACACCTTC. This encodes CANSSQGAQNYGYTF.

The sample holds a few counts of this clonotype. A much larger clone differs by one base, so this may be a read error. The chain links TRBV7-2 to TRBJ2-4, with D perhaps being TRBD1 or TRBD2 (6 bases each). The length of the CDR3 is 15 residues. V was clipped by 0 bases and J by 7 bases, with 13 bases between them. Germline V CDR1 and CDR2: SGHTA, FQGNSA. CDR3 residues: CASSLAHGGGNIQYF. The CDR3 region has the DNA TGTGCCAGCAGCTTAGCGCATGGAGGGGGGAACATTCAGTACTTC.

This clonotype appeared many times. This sequence joins TRBV27 and TRBJ2-1, with 9 bases that match TRBD1. Trimming cost V 4 bases and J 0 bases; bases outside gene matches: 4. The germline gives CDR1 MNHEY, CDR2 SMNVEV (reference sequence). The CDR3 is 16 amino acids. The DNA of the CDR3 is TGTGCCAGCAGTTGGGACAGGGTCCTCTCCTACAATGAGCAGTTCTTC. Amino acids: CASSWDRVLSYNEQFF.

This clonotype was picked up a small number of times. V usage is TRBV6-2 or TRBV6-3 and J usage is TRBJ1-6; D not certain. The CDR3 is 15 residues long. CDR1 and CDR2 (germline): MNHEY, SVGEGT. V lost 7 bases and J 6 bases, leaving 16 bases between the germline ends. CDR3 protein: CASTQRRASNSPLHF. The CDR3 nucleotides read TGTGCCAGCACCCAACGGAGGGCAAGTAATTCACCCCTCCACTTT.

This clonotype was picked up a small number of times. The V call is TRBV6-1, the J call TRBJ1-2, with D maybe TRBD1 (5 bases). Between the trimmed V and J ends, which lost 4 bases and 8 bases, there was a span of 17 bases. CDR1 is MNHNS, CDR2 SASEGT, per germline. The CDR3 is 14 amino acids. The chain's CDR3 is CASSARGVRSGYTF. In nucleotides, the CDR3 is TGTGCCAGCAGTGCCCGAGGGGTGCGGAGCGGCTACACCTTC.

This clonotype was observed a few times. This rearrangement joins TRBV20-1 to TRBJ1-1; weak D call: TRBD1 (5 bases). The CDR3 is 16 residues long. The V and J ends lost 5 bases and 1 base respectively, with 20 bases between them. Per the germline V gene, CDR1 is DFQATT and CDR2 is SNEGSKA (reference sequence). The CDR3 DNA reads TGCAGTGCTCGTACCAAGGGGCGGGGTACGAACACTGAAGCTTTCTTT. Amino acid sequence: CSARTKGRGTNTEAFF.

The genes are TRBV20-1 and TRBJ2-7, with TRBD2 identical over 9 bases. CDR3 length: 17 amino acids. V lost 4 bases to trimming and J lost 7 bases; unmatched junction nucleotides: 20. The germline CDR1 and CDR2 sequences are DFQATT and SNEGSKA (reference sequence). The CDR3 is CSANAQRGVPIYNEQYF. The CDR3 DNA reads as TGCAGTGCTAACGCTCAGCGGGGGGTCCCGATCTACAATGAGCAGTACTTC.

This clonotype has a handful of counts. This rearrangement joins TRBV6-5 to TRBJ2-2; 8 nucleotides align to TRBD1. Germline V gives CDR1 MNHEY, CDR2 SVGAGI. With V trimmed by 5 bases and J by 2 bases, 4 bases remained unmatched. The CDR3 consists of 15 residues. DNA of the CDR3: TGTGCCAGCAGTACCGGACAGGGCAACACCGGGGAGCTGTTTTTT. Its translation is CASSTGQGNTGELFF.

The chain uses TRBV20-1 and TRBJ2-3; D is possibly TRBD1 (6 bases). Germline V CDR1 and CDR2: DFQATT, SNEGSKA (reference sequence). The V and J ends lost 4 bases and 0 bases respectively, with 14 bases between them. This CDR3 is 15 amino acids long. CDR3 sequence (DNA): TGCAGTGCTATCGACGGGACAACTAGCACAGATACGCAGTATTTT. Translation: CSAIDGTTSTDTQYF.

Comments on this clonotype: This may be a read error, as it is one base from a much larger clone. The CDR3 region is CSARELRGGYNEQFF. The CDR3 bases are TGCAGTGCTAGAGAGCTGCGGGGGGGATACAATGAGCAGTTCTTC. This rearrangement joins TRBV20-1 to TRBJ2-1; 9 bases agree with TRBD2. The germline gives CDR1 DFQATT, CDR2 SNEGSKA (reference sequence). The CDR3 contains 15 residues. Unmatched junction bases numbered 4, after V lost 0 bases and J lost 4 bases.

About this clonotype: A much bigger clone sits one base away, suggesting this may be a read error. The chain combines TRBV12-3 or TRBV12-4 with TRBJ1-4; no reliable D call. This CDR3 has 14 residues. CDR3 sequence: CASGKTATSEKLFF. For the CDR3, the DNA is TGTGCCAGCGGAAAGACCGCAACTAGTGAAAAACTGTTTTTT.